The 13 T cell receptor beta chains reported below all come from one sample, sequenced in a study of blood T cell repertoires in COVID-19. Some clones are missing from TCRdb's copy, which holds only in-frame ones; the method was immunoSEQ multiplex PCR. The repertoire has a few hundred thousand clones, 88% of them found once; the top ten carry under 2%. The sequenced material came from peripheral blood. Every receptor here comes from an older man with acute or convalescent COVID-19.

This sequence joins TRBV5-1 and TRBJ2-5, with D perhaps matching TRBD2 (5 bases). The CDR3 spans 15 residues. Germline V gene data show CDR1 as SGHRS and CDR2 as YFSETQ. The V gene lost 4 bases and the J gene lost 5 bases, with 18 bases spanning the gap. The chain's CDR3 is CASSQLGNSFETQYF. In DNA form, the CDR3 reads TGCGCCAGCAGCCAACTCGGGAACTCCTTTGAGACCCAGTACTTC.

This clone was seen once. This sequence joins TRBV6-6 and TRBJ2-5; 14 positions match TRBD2. V shed 4 bases, J shed 13 bases, and the junction held 8 bases outside the gene matches. Germline lookup yields CDR1 MNHNY and CDR2 SVGAGI (reference sequence). The CDR3 is 14 amino acids. For the CDR3, the DNA is TGTGCCAGCAGTTCCACCGGGACTAGCGGGAGTGTGTACTTC. This codes for CASSSTGTSGSVYF.

The chain recombines TRBV19 with TRBJ2-5; 7 bases line up with TRBD1. The CDR3 runs to 14 residues. Germline V gene sequence: CDR1 LNHDA, CDR2 SQIVND (reference sequence). The J segment lost 2 bases and the V segment lost 0 bases, leaving 0 bases of the junction unmatched. The CDR3 nucleotides read TGTGCCAGTAGTATAGAGGACAGGCAAGAGACCCAGTACTTC. It codes for CASSIEDRQETQYF. Filled out from reference TRBV19 and TRBJ2-5, the complete variable domain reads DGGITQSPKYLFRKEGQNVTLSCEQNLNHDAMYWYRQDPGQGLRLIYYSQIVNDFQKGDIAEGYSVSREKKESFPLTVTSAQKNPTAFYLCASSIEDRQETQYFGPGTRLLVL.

This chain uses TRBV28 with TRBJ1-2; 7 positions match TRBD1. With 10 bases clipped from V and 4 bases from J, the junction kept 6 bases outside the gene matches. From germline, CDR1 is MDHEN and CDR2 SYDVKM. The CDR3 loop spans 12 amino acids. Here the CDR3 DNA reads TGTGCCACCAGGGGGGGTTTCTATGGCTACACCTTC. Translation gives CATRGGFYGYTF.

This chain joins TRBV6-6 and TRBJ1-4; unclear D gene. V lost 3 bases to trimming and J lost 5 bases, with 7 bases between them. CDR1 MNHNY and CDR2 SVGAGI come from the germline V gene (reference sequence). This CDR3 is built from 13 residues. This CDR3 is CASSYRGNEKLFF. CDR3 DNA: TGTGCCAGCAGTTATCGCGGAAATGAAAAACTGTTTTTT.

The CDR3 bases are TGTGCCAGCAGCCAAGACTTACTTAGCGGGAGTATCGATGAGCAGTTCTTC. Amino acid sequence: CASSQDLLSGSIDEQFF. The chain carries TRBV3-1 (or the pseudogene TRBV3-2) and TRBJ2-1; 9 positions match TRBD2. Per germline, CDR1 LGHDT and CDR2 YNNKEL (reference sequence). The V segment lost 0 bases and the J segment 8 bases; nucleotides outside the gene matches: 11. The CDR3 runs to 17 residues.

The J gene is TRBJ2-7, the V gene TRBV7-2; D perhaps matches TRBD2 (6 bases). CDR3 length: 13 residues. Trimming shortened V by 1 base and J by 6 bases, and 10 bases separated the two germline ends. Germline CDR1 is SGHTA and CDR2 is FQGNSA. CDR3 in amino acids: CASSLVGRAEQYF. CDR3 nucleotides: TGTGCCAGCAGCTTAGTCGGGAGAGCCGAGCAGTACTTC.

The rearrangement links TRBV27 to TRBJ1-2; no clear D. Between the trimmed V and J ends, which lost 5 bases and 8 bases, there was a span of 18 bases. The CDR3 has 14 residues. Germline V gene sequence: CDR1 MNHEY, CDR2 SMNVEV (reference sequence). The CDR3 reads CASSITLPEEGYTF. CDR3 sequence (DNA): TGTGCCAGCAGTATTACTCTCCCAGAGGAAGGCTACACCTTC.

V is TRBV7-9 and J is TRBJ1-1, with TRBD1 as a possible D gene (6 bases). The CDR3 runs to 17 residues. Germline V gene sequence: CDR1 SEHNR, CDR2 FQNEAQ (reference sequence). The V end was cut by 4 bases, the J end by 8 bases, with 26 bases between. In DNA, the CDR3 is TGTGCCAGCAGCTCCAGGATCATAATAGGGGGTGCTGGGGAAGCTTTCTTT. It codes for CASSSRIIIGGAGEAFF.

This rearrangement joins TRBV7-3 to TRBJ2-1; maybe TRBD2 (6 bases). This CDR3 comprises 16 residues. V was cut by 2 bases and J by 2 bases, with 13 bases left in between. The V gene's germline CDR1 is SGHTA and CDR2 FQGTGA. The CDR3 DNA sequence: TGTGCCAGCAGCTTATTAGGAGGCGGGACCTACAATGAGCAGTTCTTC. It encodes CASSLLGGGTYNEQFF. Using reference TRBV7-3 and TRBJ2-1 for the parts outside the CDR3, the full variable domain is GAGVSQTPSNKVTEKGKYVELRCDPISGHTALYWYRQSLGQGPEFLIYFQGTGAADDSGLPNDRFFAVRPEGSVSTLKIQRTERGDSAVYLCASSLLGGGTYNEQFFGPGTRLTVL.

The V and J genes are TRBV19 and TRBJ1-2; tentative D call: TRBD1 (5 bases). The germline gives CDR1 LNHDA, CDR2 SQIVND (reference sequence). The CDR3 contains 14 residues. The V end lost 10 bases, the J end lost 5 bases, and 20 bases lay between the germline ends. Here the CDR3 DNA reads TGTGCCACGGCGGGGGGTGTGTATCGTTATGGCTACACCTTC. It codes for CATAGGVYRYGYTF. Together with reference TRBV19 and TRBJ1-2, the CDR3 gives the full variable domain: DGGITQSPKYLFRKEGQNVTLSCEQNLNHDAMYWYRQDPGQGLRLIYYSQIVNDFQKGDIAEGYSVSREKKESFPLTVTSAQKNPTAFYLCATAGGVYRYGYTFGSGTRLTVV.

This clone was detected once. This chain links TRBV28 with TRBJ1-5; D is possibly TRBD1 (5 bases). The CDR3 runs 13 residues. Germline V gene sequence: CDR1 MDHEN, CDR2 SYDVKM. V was trimmed by 6 bases and J by 6 bases, leaving 12 bases between them. The CDR3 loop reads CASRPQGFQPQHF. DNA for the CDR3: TGTGCCAGCAGACCGCAGGGTTTTCAGCCCCAGCATTTT. Using reference TRBV28 and TRBJ1-5 for the parts outside the CDR3, the full variable domain is DVKVTQSSRYLVKRTGEKVFLECVQDMDHENMFWYRQDPGLGLRLIYFSYDVKMKEKGDIPEGYSVSREKKERFSLILESASTNQTSMYLCASRPQGFQPQHFGDGTRLSIL.

Comment on this clone: A single base separates this from a much larger clone, so it may be a read error. Other DNA sequences in the same sample also yield this CDR3. This sequence joins TRBV12-3 or TRBV12-4 and TRBJ2-7, with D maybe TRBD1 (5 bases). This CDR3 is 12 amino acids long. Trimming took 6 bases from V and 5 from J, leaving 11 bases between them. Here the CDR3 DNA reads TGTGCCAGCAGCCCCGGACAAAACGAGCAGTACTTC. It encodes CASSPGQNEQYF.